The 23 T cell receptor beta chains below all came from one sample that was sequenced in a study of ipilimumab plus nivolumab after autologous stem cell transplantation (dated by TCRdb to about 2021). Libraries were built with the immunoSEQ multiplex PCR assay. Imported from immuneACCESS, the table was reduced by TCRdb to in-frame sequences with V and J called. These copies leave out some clones; in studies compared against another copy, an unresolved V gene accounts for under half, and the cause of the remainder is not known. For this sample there are around 84,000 clones; 75% to 85% appear just once. The ten top clones hold roughly 2.2% of the sample. The material was PBMCs, obtained in a trial of ipilimumab plus nivolumab as post-transplant consolidation. Every receptor here comes from a male donor with diffuse large B-cell lymphoma.

The chain has TRBV19 and TRBJ2-3; TRBD2 aligns across 11 bases. The CDR3 contains 14 residues. V lost 9 bases, J lost 4 bases, and 6 bases stayed unmatched. The germline V gene has CDR1 LNHDA and CDR2 SQIVND (reference sequence). CDR3 nucleotides: TGTGCCAGCGGTAGCGGGGGGGCCTCAGATACGCAGTATTTT. It codes for CASGSGGASDTQYF.

V and J are TRBV30 and TRBJ2-7; no definite D call. CDR1 GTSNPN and CDR2 SVGIG come from the germline V gene (reference sequence). The CDR3 has 11 residues. V lost 3 bases, J lost 0 bases, and 3 bases lay in between. CDR3 coding DNA: TGTGCCTGGAGACTCTCCTACGAGCAGTACTTC. Amino acids: CAWRLSYEQYF.

This clone was observed a handful of times. The rearrangement links TRBV7-8 to TRBJ2-2; TRBD2 matches at 7 bases. V shed 1 base, J shed 7 bases, and the junction held 12 bases outside the gene matches. Germline loops: CDR1 SGHVS, CDR2 FQNEAQ. CDR3 length: 17 amino acids. The CDR3 region is CASSLVGGGFLSGELFF. The CDR3 DNA reads as TGTGCCAGCAGCTTAGTGGGGGGAGGGTTCTTGAGCGGGGAGCTGTTTTTT.

The chain links TRBV7-8 to TRBJ1-4; 8 bases fit TRBD1. The germline gives CDR1 SGHVS, CDR2 FQNEAQ. Germline trimming cut 5 bases from V and 8 bases from J; bases unmatched to any gene: 7. This CDR3 has 14 residues. CDR3 in DNA: TGTGCCAGCAGCATGGACAGGGCTAGAGAAAAACTGTTTTTT. Encoded protein: CASSMDRAREKLFF.

The CDR3 nucleotides read TGTGCCAGTAGTTTCCAGGCGAGCTCCTATAATTCACCCCTCCACTTT. Its translation: CASSFQASSYNSPLHF. V gene TRBV19 combines with J gene TRBJ1-6; D gene unclear. The CDR3 runs to 16 residues. Germline V lookup: CDR1 LNHDA, CDR2 SQIVND (reference sequence). V lost 5 bases to trimming and J lost 0 bases, with 11 bases between them.

V is TRBV19 and J is TRBJ1-4; D not resolved. Per the germline V gene, CDR1 is LNHDA and CDR2 is SQIVND (reference sequence). The V and J ends lost 6 bases and 5 bases respectively, with 10 bases between them. This CDR3 is built from 13 residues. The CDR3 is CASSHQLNEKLFF. CDR3 bases: TGTGCCAGTAGCCATCAGTTGAATGAAAAACTGTTTTTT.

This chain links TRBV5-1 with TRBJ2-3; possible D gene TRBD2, 6 bases. The CDR3 loop spans 16 amino acids. V lost 2 bases, J lost 0 bases, and 13 bases lay in between. Per the germline V gene, CDR1 is SGHRS and CDR2 is YFSETQ. The CDR3 loop reads CASSFFVAGSTDTQYF. CDR3 coding DNA: TGCGCCAGCAGCTTTTTCGTGGCGGGGAGCACAGATACGCAGTATTTT. The whole variable domain, filled in from reference TRBV5-1 and TRBJ2-3, reads KAGVTQTPRYLIKTRGQQVTLSCSPISGHRSVSWYQQTPGQGLQFLFEYFSETQRNKGNFPGRFSGRQFSNSRSEMNVSTLELGDSALYLCASSFFVAGSTDTQYFGPGTRLTVL.

This clone was picked up one time. This rearrangement joins TRBV5-1 to TRBJ2-5; 9 nucleotides match TRBD2. V shed 0 bases and J 2 bases; nucleotides not matched to a gene: 5. The CDR3 runs to 16 residues. The germline gives CDR1 SGHRS, CDR2 YFSETQ. CDR3 in DNA: TGCGCCAGCAGCTTGGGGGCTAGCGGGAAGCAAGAGACCCAGTACTTC. Translated: CASSLGASGKQETQYF.

Remarks on this clone: Compared with germline, one end of the junction differs, possibly owing to a read error. V usage is TRBV7-7 and J usage is TRBJ2-1; 8 nucleotides match TRBD2. Germline-derived CDR1 and CDR2 are SSHAT and FNYEAQ (reference sequence). The CDR3 is made up of 13 amino acids. The CDR3 protein is CASSLLAADEQFF. The CDR3 bases are TGTGCTAGCAGCTTACTAGCGGCGGATGAGCAGTTCTTC.

This chain connects TRBV18 to TRBJ1-2, with D unresolved. Trimming shortened V by 0 bases and J by 6 bases, and 11 bases separated the two germline ends. This CDR3 contains 14 residues. In germline, CDR1 is KGHSH, CDR2 LQKENI. The CDR3 region is CASSPPGDGNGYTF. The CDR3 DNA is TGTGCCAGCTCACCACCGGGTGATGGAAATGGCTACACCTTC.

The rearrangement links TRBV5-1 to TRBJ2-7, with D possibly matching TRBD2 (6 bases). Germline CDR1 reads SGHRS; CDR2 reads YFSETQ. V lost 3 bases, J lost 4 bases, and 14 bases lay in between. CDR3 length: 14 amino acids. The chain's CDR3 is CASSSVRGAYEQYF. CDR3 nucleotide sequence: TGCGCCAGCAGCTCCGTCCGCGGGGCTTACGAGCAGTACTTC.

The rearrangement links TRBV7-2 to TRBJ1-5; D perhaps matches TRBD1 (6 bases). The CDR3 length is 16 residues. Germline assignment: CDR1 SGHTA and CDR2 FQGNSA. V was trimmed by 1 base and J by 11 bases, leaving 21 bases between them. CDR3 loop: CASSLGGTTGGPSQHF. The CDR3 DNA is TGTGCCAGCAGCTTAGGGGGGACGACAGGTGGGCCGTCCCAGCATTTT.

Only one count was recorded for this clone. This chain connects TRBV2 to TRBJ2-7; 12 bases fit TRBD2. Germline lookup yields CDR1 SNHLY and CDR2 FYNNEI. V trimming: 6 bases; J trimming: 3 bases; junction bases outside the gene matches: 12. This CDR3 has 17 amino acids. The CDR3 loop is CASRSNGLAGRHYEQYF. The CDR3 DNA reads as TGTGCCAGCAGATCCAACGGACTAGCGGGGAGACACTACGAGCAGTACTTC.

The chain has TRBV10-3 and TRBJ2-1; 9 positions match TRBD2. Losses at the gene ends were 6 bases for V and 7 bases for J; bases not matched to a gene: 10. CDR1 is ENHRY, CDR2 SYGVKD, per germline. There are 15 residues in the CDR3. CDR3 sequence: CAIREVAGGPNEQFF. Here the CDR3 DNA reads TGTGCCATCAGAGAGGTGGCGGGGGGGCCTAATGAGCAGTTCTTC.

V usage is TRBV10-1 and J usage is TRBJ1-2; 9 nucleotides match TRBD1. CDR1 and CDR2 from the germline V gene are WNHNN and SYGVQD (reference sequence). With V trimmed by 6 bases and J by 4 bases, 3 bases remained unmatched. This CDR3 is 13 amino acids long. The DNA of the CDR3 is TGCGCCAGCAGCTTGGACAGGGGCTATGGCTACACCTTC. This translates into CASSLDRGYGYTF.

The rearrangement uses TRBV5-1 and TRBJ2-1; the D gene is possibly TRBD1 (5 bases). The V gene's germline CDR1 is SGHRS and CDR2 YFSETQ. Trimming removed 4 bases from V and 9 bases from J, with 14 bases in between. The CDR3 totals 13 residues. CDR3 residues: CASSRLQDTEQFF. The DNA of the CDR3 is TGCGCCAGCAGCAGATTACAGGATACTGAGCAGTTCTTC.

This chain connects TRBV6-6 to TRBJ1-1; 7 positions match TRBD1. Germline lookup yields CDR1 MNHNY and CDR2 SVGAGI (reference sequence). V dropped 3 bases and J dropped 6; count of bases not matched to a gene: 7. The CDR3 has 14 amino acids. Written as DNA, the CDR3 is TGTGCCAGCAGTTATGATTCGGGACAGTCTGAAGCTTTCTTT. Amino acids: CASSYDSGQSEAFF.

A single count supports this clone. The CDR3 DNA reads as TGTGCCAGCAGCCAAGGCGCGCAGGGCTCCGAGCAGTACTTC. This codes for CASSQGAQGSEQYF. The V call is TRBV4-2, the J call TRBJ2-7, with D perhaps TRBD1 (5 bases). With 1 base removed from V and 6 bases from J, the gap between germline ends came to 13 bases. The CDR3 is 14 amino acids. CDR1 and CDR2 from the germline V gene are LGHNA and YNFKEQ.

The CDR3 nucleotides read TGTGCCAGCAGCCTCAGGGGGGTAGGCCGGAACACTGAAGCTTTCTTT. This gives the protein CASSLRGVGRNTEAFF. This chain joins TRBV7-2 and TRBJ1-1, with 7 bases aligning to TRBD1. CDR1 and CDR2 from the germline V gene are SGHTA and FQGNSA. J lost 1 base, V lost 5 bases, and 10 bases had no gene match. The CDR3 totals 16 residues.

This sequence joins TRBV18 and TRBJ2-7; weak D call: TRBD2 (6 bases). Deletions cut 3 bases from V and 6 bases from J, with 12 bases between. The CDR3 is made up of 13 amino acids. Per the germline V gene, CDR1 is KGHSH and CDR2 is LQKENI. The chain's CDR3 is CASSPQAGIEQYF. Here the CDR3 DNA reads TGTGCCAGCTCACCCCAGGCGGGGATCGAGCAGTACTTC. Full variable domain (outside the CDR3, taken from reference TRBV18 and TRBJ2-7): NAGVMQNPRHLVRRRGQEARLRCSPMKGHSHVYWYRQLPEEGLKFMVYLQKENIIDESGMPKERFSAEFPKEGPSILRIQQVVRGDSAAYFCASSPQAGIEQYFGPGTRLTVT.

This clone was counted a few times. J is TRBJ1-1 and V is TRBV7-8; D remains ambiguous. The CDR3 is 13 amino acids. Trimming stripped 4 bases from V and 1 base from J, with 7 bases between. The germline V gene encodes CDR1 SGHVS and CDR2 FQNEAQ. The DNA of the CDR3 is TGTGCCAGCAGCTCTCTCAGGAACACTGAAGCTTTCTTT. It encodes CASSSLRNTEAFF.

The gene calls are TRBV5-1 and TRBJ1-1; 9 bases map to TRBD1. Germline CDR1 and CDR2: SGHRS and YFSETQ. The CDR3 consists of 14 residues. Trimming removed 0 bases from V and 7 bases from J; junction bases left unmatched: 4. In DNA form, the CDR3 reads TGCGCCAGCAGCTTGGTCGGACAGGGGAGTGAAGCTTTCTTT. Protein: CASSLVGQGSEAFF. The full variable domain, with the rest looked up from reference TRBV5-1 and TRBJ1-1, is KAGVTQTPRYLIKTRGQQVTLSCSPISGHRSVSWYQQTPGQGLQFLFEYFSETQRNKGNFPGRFSGRQFSNSRSEMNVSTLELGDSALYLCASSLVGQGSEAFFGQGTRLTVV.

This clone was observed once. V and J are TRBV29-1 and TRBJ2-1; 10 bases are shared with TRBD2. Germline V lookup: CDR1 SQVTM, CDR2 ANQGSEA. The length of the CDR3 is 17 residues. V was pared by 1 base and J by 4 bases, with 10 bases of the junction left unmatched. This CDR3 reads CSVEVHSGGLLYNEQFF. As DNA, the CDR3 is TGCAGCGTTGAAGTCCATAGCGGGGGGCTCCTGTACAATGAGCAGTTCTTC.